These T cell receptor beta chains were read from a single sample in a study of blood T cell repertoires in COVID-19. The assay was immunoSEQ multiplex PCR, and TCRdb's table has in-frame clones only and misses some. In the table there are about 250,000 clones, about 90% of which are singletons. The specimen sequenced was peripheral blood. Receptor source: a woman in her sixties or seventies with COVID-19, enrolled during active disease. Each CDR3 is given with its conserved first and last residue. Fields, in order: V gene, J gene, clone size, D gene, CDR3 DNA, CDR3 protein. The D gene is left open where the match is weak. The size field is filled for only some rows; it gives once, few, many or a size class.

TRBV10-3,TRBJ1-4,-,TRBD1,TGTGCCATCTCGACAGGGGAGACCGAAAAACTGTTTTTT,CAISTGETEKLFF
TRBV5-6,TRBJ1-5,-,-,TGTGCCAGCAGCTTGGCGGGGTATAGCAATCAGCCCCAGCATTTT,CASSLAGYSNQPQHF
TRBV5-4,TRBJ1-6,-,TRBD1,TGTGCCAGCAGCACCCCAGGTCCGGGACAGGGTTCGAGACCCCTCCACTTT,CASSTPGPGQGSRPLHF
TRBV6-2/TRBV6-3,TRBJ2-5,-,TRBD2,TGTGCCAGCAGTTGGTGGAATCGGCGGGGGGGTCTTGCCCAGTACTTC,CASSWWNRRGGLAQYF
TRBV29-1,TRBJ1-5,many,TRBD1,TGCAGCGTCCGGACAGGACTAAATCAGCCCCAGCATTTT,CSVRTGLNQPQHF
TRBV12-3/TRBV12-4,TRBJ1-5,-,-,TGTGCCAGCAGTCAGGGTGATCAGCCCCAGCATTTT,CASSQGDQPQHF
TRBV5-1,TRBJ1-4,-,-,TGCGCCAGCGGGGGCGGAGAAGGGGAAAAACTGTTTTTT,CASGGGEGEKLFF
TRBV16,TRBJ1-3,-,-,TGTGCCAGCAGCCAATCCGGCGGGGGCCCCTCTGGAAACACCATATATTTT,CASSQSGGGPSGNTIYF
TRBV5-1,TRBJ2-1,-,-,TGCGCCAGCAGCTCCCAGAGGGTAGGAAACAATGAGCAGTTCTTC,CASSSQRVGNNEQFF
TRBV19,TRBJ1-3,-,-,TGTGCCAGTAACGGACAGCCTTTCTCTGGAAACACCATATATTTT,CASNGQPFSGNTIYF
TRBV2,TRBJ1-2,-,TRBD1,TGTGCCAGCAGCAGGGGGCACTGGGACTATGGCTACACCTTC,CASSRGHWDYGYTF
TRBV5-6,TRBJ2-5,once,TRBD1,TGTGCCAGCAGCCTCGGATTGACAGGGGGAAAGACCCAGTACTTC,CASSLGLTGGKTQYF
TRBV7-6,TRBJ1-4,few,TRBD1,TGTGCCAGCAGCTTCGACAGGGGGCCAACTAATGAAAAACTGTTTTTT,CASSFDRGPTNEKLFF
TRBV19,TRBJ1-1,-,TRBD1,TGTGCCAGTAGTTTACAGGGGAAGAACACTGAAGCTTTCTTT,CASSLQGKNTEAFF
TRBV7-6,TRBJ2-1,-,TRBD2,TGTGCCAGCAGCCGCTGGGCTAGCGGGGGGTCGGGGAATGAGCAGTTCTTC,CASSRWASGGSGNEQFF
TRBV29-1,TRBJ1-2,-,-,TGCAGCGTTGCCAGAACCTATGGCTACACCTTC,CSVARTYGYTF
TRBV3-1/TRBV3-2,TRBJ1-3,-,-,TGTGCCAGCAGCCAAGCGGCAGGGGCCTCGAACACCATATATTTT,CASSQAAGASNTIYF
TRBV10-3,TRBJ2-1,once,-,TGTGCCATCAGTGCTCGGGGCCAGGGGGGCTACAATGAGCAGTTCTTC,CAISARGQGGYNEQFF